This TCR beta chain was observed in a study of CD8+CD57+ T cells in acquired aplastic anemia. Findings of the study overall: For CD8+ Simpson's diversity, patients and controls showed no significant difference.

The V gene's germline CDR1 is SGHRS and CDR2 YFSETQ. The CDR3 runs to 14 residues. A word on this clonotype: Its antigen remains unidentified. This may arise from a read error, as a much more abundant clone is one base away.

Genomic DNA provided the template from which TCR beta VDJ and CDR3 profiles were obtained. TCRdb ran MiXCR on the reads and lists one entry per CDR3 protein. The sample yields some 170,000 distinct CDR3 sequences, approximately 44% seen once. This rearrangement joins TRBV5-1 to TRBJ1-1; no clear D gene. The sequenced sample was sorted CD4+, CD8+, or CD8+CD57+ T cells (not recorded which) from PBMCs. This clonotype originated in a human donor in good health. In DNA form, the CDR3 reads TGCTCCAGCAGCTTGGAGAGGACGACCACTGAAGCTTTCTTT. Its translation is CSSSLERTTTEAFF.